The 25 T cell receptor beta chains listed next were all sequenced from one sample in a study of STAT3 mutations in large granular lymphocyte leukemia. TCRdb's copy holds only in-frame clones and misses some; the assay was immunoSEQ multiplex PCR. The sample gives some 28,000 clones, 60% to 85% of which show up once; approximately 28% is in the top ten. These receptors' targets are unknown. General study points: Every T-cell large granular lymphocyte leukemia patient had at least one immunodominant TCR beta clonotype.

The sample was peripheral blood mononuclear cells. These TCRs come from a woman aged 45-59 years with T-cell large granular lymphocyte leukemia. Some clones in this sample may be carry-over from other donors' samples.

V gene TRBV28 combines with J gene TRBJ1-3; perhaps TRBD1 as D (6 bases). This CDR3 contains 13 residues. The germline V and J ends were trimmed by 10 bases and 7 bases, with 17 bases remaining between them. Germline CDR1 and CDR2: MDHEN and SYDVKM. This chain's CDR3 is CATEGGVKNTIYF. CDR3 DNA: TGTGCCACCGAGGGGGGGGTAAAGAACACCATATATTTT.

The chain joins TRBV25-1 to TRBJ2-5, with a possible D match to TRBD1 (6 bases). Germline V gene data show CDR1 as MGHDK and CDR2 as SYGVNS. The CDR3 has 15 residues. Trimming cost V 2 bases and J 2 bases, with 12 bases left between them. This CDR3 is CASSEGGRAQETQYF. The CDR3 DNA is TGTGCCAGCAGTGAAGGGGGCAGGGCGCAAGAGACCCAGTACTTC.

The sample holds a few counts of this clone. The chain has TRBV21-1 and TRBJ2-3; the D call in the table, TRBD1, was not verified against the DNA. TRBV21-1 has pseudogene status. This CDR3 has 15 residues. The CDR3 loop reads CASSKRDRGLDTQYF. The CDR3 bases are TGTGCCAGCAGCAAAAGGGACAGGGGGCTGGATACGCAGTATTTT.

The V and J genes are TRBV19 and TRBJ2-1; the match to TRBD2 covers 9 bases. Unmatched junction bases numbered 3, after V lost 6 bases and J lost 3 bases. This CDR3 has 14 amino acids. Germline V gene lookup returns CDR1 LNHDA and CDR2 SQIVND (reference sequence). The CDR3 DNA sequence: TGTGCCAGTAGGAGGACTAGCGACTACAATGAGCAGTTCTTC. This translates into CASRRTSDYNEQFF. Full variable domain (missing parts from reference TRBV19 and TRBJ2-1): DGGITQSPKYLFRKEGQNVTLSCEQNLNHDAMYWYRQDPGQGLRLIYYSQIVNDFQKGDIAEGYSVSREKKESFPLTVTSAQKNPTAFYLCASRRTSDYNEQFFGPGTRLTVL.

The chain combines TRBV30 with TRBJ1-3; tentative D call: TRBD1 (5 bases). V was shortened by 5 bases and J by 0 bases, with 14 bases between the two germline ends. Germline-derived CDR1 and CDR2 are GTSNPN and SVGIG (reference sequence). The CDR3 has 15 residues. CDR3 bases: TGTGCCTGGGCCCCCGCGGGGACCTCTGGAAACACCATATATTTT. Translated: CAWAPAGTSGNTIYF.

This chain joins TRBV15 and TRBJ1-5, with D tentatively TRBD1 (5 bases). Germline V gene sequence: CDR1 LNHNV, CDR2 YYDKDF (reference sequence). Trimming shortened V by 0 bases and J by 5 bases, and 17 bases separated the two germline ends. The CDR3 is 17 amino acids. The CDR3 is CATSRDLALGTDQPQHF. The CDR3 DNA reads as TGTGCCACCAGCAGAGACCTGGCGTTGGGGACCGATCAGCCCCAGCATTTT.

The gene calls are TRBV18 and TRBJ2-7; D gene unclear. Trimming pared 3 bases from V and 5 bases from J, leaving 11 bases between. CDR1 is KGHSH, CDR2 LQKENI, per germline. The CDR3 consists of 13 residues. CDR3 loop: CASSPSPIDEQYF. In DNA, the CDR3 is TGTGCCAGCTCACCTTCACCGATCGACGAGCAGTACTTC. Filled out from reference TRBV18 and TRBJ2-7, the complete variable domain reads NAGVMQNPRHLVRRRGQEARLRCSPMKGHSHVYWYRQLPEEGLKFMVYLQKENIIDESGMPKERFSAEFPKEGPSILRIQQVVRGDSAAYFCASSPSPIDEQYFGPGTRLTVT.

The chain uses TRBV28 and TRBJ2-1, with TRBD2 matching 7 bases. This CDR3 is 17 amino acids long. J lost 4 bases, V lost 6 bases, and 15 bases had no gene match. Germline V gene sequence: CDR1 MDHEN, CDR2 SYDVKM. CDR3 sequence: CASRFSTVAGQYNEQFF. DNA for the CDR3: TGTGCCAGCAGATTCTCTACCGTAGCGGGCCAATACAATGAGCAGTTCTTC.

This sequence joins TRBV6-6 and TRBJ2-1; D unresolved. Germline lookup yields CDR1 MNHNY and CDR2 SVGAGI (reference sequence). Trimming took off 2 bases at V and 9 bases at J, with 5 bases between the two ends. The CDR3 spans 11 residues. The CDR3 region has the DNA TGTGCCAGCAGTTACGAAGGTGAGCAGTTCTTC. Amino acid sequence: CASSYEGEQFF.

The chain uses TRBV7-2 and TRBJ2-6; D not certain. The ends were cut back, 5 bases at V and 2 bases at J, with 13 bases in the middle. The CDR3 length is 16 residues. Germline V gives CDR1 SGHTA, CDR2 FQGNSA. This CDR3 is CASSTRTETGANVLTF. The CDR3 nucleotides are TGTGCCAGCAGCACTCGGACGGAGACTGGGGCCAACGTCCTGACTTTC.

The rearrangement joins TRBV7-9 to TRBJ2-2; no definite D call. V was cut by 2 bases and J by 7 bases, with 5 bases left in between. CDR1 and CDR2 (germline): SEHNR, FQNEAQ (reference sequence). The CDR3 spans 12 residues. The CDR3 bases are TGTGCCAGCAGCTTAATTGGCGGGGAGCTGTTTTTT. This sequence encodes CASSLIGGELFF.

There are a few counts of this clone. J is TRBJ2-1 and V is TRBV7-2, with 9 bases fitting TRBD2. Germline V gene data show CDR1 as SGHTA and CDR2 as FQGNSA. The CDR3 sequence is 15 residues long. The J segment lost 8 bases and the V segment lost 3 bases, leaving 8 bases of the junction unmatched. CDR3: CASSFGTSKTHEQFF. DNA of the CDR3: TGTGCCAGCAGCTTCGGGACTAGCAAGACCCATGAGCAGTTCTTC.

The rearrangement links TRBV5-1 to TRBJ2-3; D gene uncertain. The V end lost 2 bases, the J end lost 3 bases, and 4 bases lay between the germline ends. CDR1 is SGHRS, CDR2 YFSETQ, per germline. The CDR3 runs to 12 residues. The CDR3 region has the DNA TGCGCCAGCAGCTTAACTACAGATACGCAGTATTTT. Protein product: CASSLTTDTQYF.

This clone turned up a few times. J is TRBJ2-3 and V is TRBV7-2; D is perhaps TRBD1 or TRBD2 (5 bases each). The V gene's germline CDR1 is SGHTA and CDR2 FQGNSA. The CDR3 has 15 residues. With 10 bases removed from V and 2 bases from J, the gap between germline ends came to 19 bases. CDR3 coding DNA: TGTGCCACCTCCTTCGGGGACGGAACCACAGATACGCAGTATTTT. Amino acid sequence: CATSFGDGTTDTQYF.

This clone was observed a single time. J is TRBJ2-7 and V is TRBV27, with D maybe TRBD2 (6 bases). The CDR3 runs to 15 residues. The germline V and J ends were trimmed by 3 bases and 3 bases, with 15 bases remaining between them. Germline V CDR1 and CDR2: MNHEY, SMNVEV (reference sequence). CDR3 protein: CASSFAGGPLYEQYF. CDR3 nucleotide sequence: TGTGCCAGCAGTTTCGCCGGGGGACCGCTCTACGAGCAGTACTTC.

This chain links TRBV18 with TRBJ1-2, with TRBD1 identical over 8 bases. The ends lost 2 bases at V and 4 bases at J; junction bases unmatched: 6. The CDR3 runs to 15 residues. CDR1 is KGHSH, CDR2 LQKENI, per germline. This CDR3 reads CASSPGQGDIYGYTF. The CDR3 DNA follows: TGTGCCAGCTCACCAGGACAGGGAGATATCTATGGCTACACCTTC.

V is TRBV29-1 and J is TRBJ1-2; D ambiguous. The CDR3 totals 12 residues. Germline V gene lookup returns CDR1 SQVTM and CDR2 ANQGSEA. Trimming stripped 2 bases from V and 4 bases from J, with 8 bases between. CDR3 bases: TGCAGCGTTGAAATTCCGGGCTATGGCTACACCTTC. Translated, it gives CSVEIPGYGYTF. Filled out from reference TRBV29-1 and TRBJ1-2, the complete variable domain reads SAVISQKPSRDICQRGTSLTIQCQVDSQVTMMFWYRQQPGQSLTLIATANQGSEATYESGFVIDKFPISRPNLTFSTLTVSNMSPEDSSIYLCSVEIPGYGYTFGSGTRLTVV.

This clone was picked up a small number of times. V gene TRBV18 combines with J gene TRBJ1-3; no clear D gene. The V end was cut by 2 bases, the J end by 1 base, with 15 bases between. The CDR3 runs to 17 residues. The germline V gene encodes CDR1 KGHSH and CDR2 LQKENI. The CDR3 nucleotides are TGTGCCAGCTCACCAAGGATGGCAGAACAGTCTGGAAACACCATATATTTT. This encodes CASSPRMAEQSGNTIYF.

The chain recombines TRBV28 with TRBJ2-7, with TRBD2 matching 9 bases. Trimming took 5 bases from V and 4 from J; bases not matched to a gene: 6. Looked up from germline, CDR1 is MDHEN and CDR2 is SYDVKM. CDR3 size: 14 residues. The CDR3 DNA sequence: TGTGCCAGCAGTCCTGCTAGCGGGGAATACGAGCAGTACTTC. This gives the protein CASSPASGEYEQYF.

This clone showed up just a few times. The chain combines TRBV2 with TRBJ2-7, with D perhaps TRBD1 or TRBD2 (5 bases each). The length of the CDR3 is 14 residues. V was clipped by 3 bases and J by 6 bases, with 15 bases between them. Germline V gene data show CDR1 as SNHLY and CDR2 as FYNNEI. The CDR3 is CASSDFQRGGEQYF. CDR3 DNA sequence: TGTGCCAGCAGTGATTTCCAGAGGGGCGGCGAGCAGTACTTC.

J is TRBJ2-5 and V is TRBV5-6, with 8 bases aligning to TRBD1. Trimming cost V 3 bases and J 5 bases; bases outside gene matches: 6. Germline V gene data show CDR1 as SGHDT and CDR2 as YYEEEE. The length of the CDR3 is 14 residues. CDR3 DNA: TGTGCCAGCAGCTCAGGGGGCCGAGGGGAGACCCAGTACTTC. Protein product: CASSSGGRGETQYF. Full variable domain (missing parts from reference TRBV5-6 and TRBJ2-5): DAGVTQSPTHLIKTRGQQVTLRCSPKSGHDTVSWYQQALGQGPQFIFQYYEEEERQRGNFPDRFSGHQFPNYSSELNVNALLLGDSALYLCASSSGGRGETQYFGPGTRLLVL.

This clone was found a few times. V is TRBV19 and J is TRBJ1-5; D may be TRBD1 (5 bases). Germline V CDR1 and CDR2: LNHDA, SQIVND (reference sequence). There are 14 residues in the CDR3. The V end was cut by 5 bases, the J end by 1 base, with 9 bases between. CDR3 DNA sequence: TGTGCCAGTAGTCCAGGGAAGAGCAATCAGCCCCAGCATTTT. It encodes CASSPGKSNQPQHF.

This clone was seen a single time. The chain links TRBV6-6 to TRBJ1-1; 7 bases agree with TRBD1. CDR3 size: 15 residues. The germline V gene has CDR1 MNHNY and CDR2 SVGAGI (reference sequence). The trim removed 6 bases at V and 0 bases at J, leaving 7 bases unmatched. The CDR3 DNA reads as TGTGCCAGCAGCTCTCCGGGACAGCTGAACACTGAAGCTTTCTTT. It yields the protein CASSSPGQLNTEAFF.

The V and J genes are TRBV18 and TRBJ1-4; D gene ambiguous. The length of the CDR3 is 13 residues. V lost 5 bases and J lost 7, with 11 bases in between. Germline-derived CDR1 and CDR2 are KGHSH and LQKENI. The DNA for the CDR3 is TGTGCCAGCTCATCCGGATTCGGTGAAAAACTGTTTTTT. It specifies CASSSGFGEKLFF.

The rearrangement links TRBV7-2 to TRBJ2-4; D unclear. Per the germline V gene, CDR1 is SGHTA and CDR2 is FQGNSA. Trimming pared 5 bases from V and 0 bases from J, leaving 17 bases between. The CDR3 loop spans 17 amino acids. In DNA form, the CDR3 reads TGTGCCAGCAGCCCCGGGCAGATCGCCTTAGCCAAAAACATTCAGTACTTC. It specifies CASSPGQIALAKNIQYF.